This is a list of T cell receptor beta chains from one sample in a study of T cell responses to AZD1222 COVID-19 vaccine. Clones were read by immunoSEQ multiplex PCR, and TCRdb kept only the in-frame ones, dropping some. The profile covers about 130,000 clones, with 85% to 90% appearing a single time and roughly 2% taken by the ten largest. Here the sequenced sample was peripheral blood, taken on day 0 of AZD1222 vaccination. The receptors were sampled from an adult in good health. The CDR3 runs from the conserved cysteine through the conserved F or W. The order of the fields is V gene, J gene, CDR3 protein.

>TRBV18|TRBJ2-7
CASSPVVPNYEQYF
>TRBV7-2|TRBJ2-5
CASRSKGGTANEETQYF
>TRBV5-4|TRBJ1-3
CASSLGDRGGTIYF
>TRBV24-1|TRBJ1-5
CATSDPGTEHQPQHF
>TRBV11-2|TRBJ2-1
CASSSYYNEQFF
>TRBV27|TRBJ2-7
CASSQTSGTQLYEQYF
>TRBV5-5|TRBJ1-2
CASSQDLNYGYTF
>TRBV4-3|TRBJ1-2
CASSQANELRGYTF
>TRBV7-3|TRBJ2-5
CASSLIGAPQYF
>TRBV28|TRBJ1-2
CASSLEGVGGYTF
>TRBV27|TRBJ1-5
CASMVGPNQPQHF
>TRBV24-1|TRBJ1-5
CATSDRTGQQPQHF
>TRBV18|TRBJ1-1
CASSPDSEAFF
>TRBV29-1|TRBJ1-2
CSVQGAGYYGYTF
>TRBV11-3|TRBJ2-3
CASGLGGREDTQYF
>TRBV19|TRBJ1-4
CASSIPMGGNEKLFF
>TRBV7-6|TRBJ1-4
CASRPRQITSEKLFF
>TRBV28|TRBJ1-5
CASSLDGENQPQHF
>TRBV12-3/TRBV12-4|TRBJ2-1
CASRDRDEQFF
>TRBV7-9|TRBJ2-5
CASSLGGWETQYF
>TRBV5-5|TRBJ1-1
CASTLGSVTEAFF
>TRBV28|TRBJ1-5
CASSFITGGNQPQHF
>TRBV7-9|TRBJ2-7
CASSLNGREQYF
>TRBV18|TRBJ2-2
CASSRGVPSFLTGELFF
>TRBV28|TRBJ1-5
CASLPPGQTYRPQHF
>TRBV28|TRBJ2-7
CASSLSGGTYEQYF
>TRBV19|TRBJ2-1
CASSGPDRAYNEQFF
>TRBV7-6|TRBJ1-2
CASSLAPPGRASNYGYTF
>TRBV18|TRBJ2-1
CASSPPSTDEQFF
>TRBV27|TRBJ2-3
CASTGDGRTDTQYF
>TRBV25-1|TRBJ2-1
CASLRTSGRSNEQFF
>TRBV19|TRBJ1-6
CASSIAGNNSPLHF
>TRBV2|TRBJ1-4
CASSVVIGGPLFF
>TRBV6-6|TRBJ1-1
CASHRDTMNTEAFF
>TRBV3-1/TRBV3-2|TRBJ1-2
CASKENYGYTF
>TRBV19|TRBJ1-2
CASNPGRGISLYGYTF
>TRBV18|TRBJ1-1
CASSPGGQMNTEAFF
>TRBV13|TRBJ1-1
CASTDRLGPGTEAFF
>TRBV7-2|TRBJ2-7
CASSFPPDLISYEQYF
>TRBV27|TRBJ2-1
CASSLVGLLYNEQFF
>TRBV19|TRBJ2-5
CASSNGPGQGKKETQYF
>TRBV10-2|TRBJ1-1
CASYKASGTAFNTEAFF
>TRBV28|TRBJ1-5
CASSRRGGSRGNQPQHF
>TRBV29-1|TRBJ1-1
CSVFWGAEAFF
>TRBV18|TRBJ1-1
CASSGGQNTEAFF
>TRBV4-2|TRBJ1-4
CASSRQGGNEKLFF
>TRBV3-1/TRBV3-2|TRBJ2-5
CASSQASGGETQYF
>TRBV5-1|TRBJ2-1
CASSLHWGSSYNEQFF
>TRBV19|TRBJ1-1
CASRAGTANTEAFF
>TRBV28|TRBJ1-4
CASRPSAKEKLFF
>TRBV2|TRBJ2-2
CASSDSGLAGELFF
>TRBV28|TRBJ1-4
CASTSGIFAGTGSEKLFF
>TRBV15|TRBJ1-6
CATSRGLDLSPLHF
>TRBV6-5|TRBJ2-5
CASSYAGNQETQYF
>TRBV29-1|TRBJ1-3
CSVVNSGNTIYF
>TRBV29-1|TRBJ2-7
CSVAGGDYEQYF
>TRBV6-5|TRBJ2-1
CASSYSPSEPYNEQFF
>TRBV7-8|TRBJ2-3
CASSLDGGATDTQYF
>TRBV3-1/TRBV3-2|TRBJ1-2
CASSPGTGSRYGYTF
>TRBV7-2|TRBJ1-2
CASSLEGRGFRGYTF